This TCR beta chain was sequenced in a study of breast tumors, draining lymph nodes, adjacent tissues. Study-wide results and caveats: Tumor T cell lymph node origin was a supported hypothesis, not proven. Tumor repertoires ranked between lymph nodes and nontumor tissue in diversity, with V and J gene preferences.

Trimming pared 6 bases from V and 8 bases from J, leaving 19 bases between. Germline CDR1 reads MNHEY; CDR2 reads SMNVEV (reference sequence). The CDR3 spans 14 residues. TCRdb processed the multiplex PCR reads anew with MiXCR; each CDR3 protein has one entry. Of some 100,000 distinct CDR3 sequences listed, around 20% are singletons. This clonotype was seen many times. What it binds is not known. Axillary draining lymph nodes of breast cancer patients supplied the node samples. This chain uses TRBV27 with TRBJ1-2; D call uncertain. The sequence derives from a female donor with breast cancer. Some clones in this sample may be carry-over from other donors' samples. What was sequenced was axillary lymph node tissue. CDR3 nucleotides: TGTGCCAGCAGCCTAGACGATTCCCTCGGAGGCTACACCTTC. This translates into CASSLDDSLGGYTF.